This T cell receptor beta chain is drawn from a study of regulatory T cells in long-lasting Graves disease. Germline lookup yields CDR1 SGHRS and CDR2 YFSETQ. CDR3 size: 14 residues. The V gene lost 0 bases and the J gene lost 4 bases, with 11 bases spanning the gap. This sample's time point: persistent/refractory GD, antithyroid drugs over 5 years with positive TRAb. From PBMCs, RNA was extracted and then used to make the TCR library. This clonotype was observed a few times. Library construction for TCR beta used iRepertoire HTBI primers and Arm-PCR of CDR3 regions. MiXCR, applied by TCRdb to the multiplex PCR reads, yields one record per CDR3 protein. The profile covers about 420,000 distinct CDR3 sequences, with 23% appearing a single time and 26% taken by the ten largest.

This chain connects TRBV5-1 to TRBJ2-7; D unresolved. This sequence originates from a female donor with Graves disease. The sequencing here drew on peripheral blood mononuclear cells (PBMCs), taken when the disease was refractory, from a patient treated with antithyroid drugs. CDR3 in DNA: TGCGCCAGCAGCTTGGGACTTCGGAATTACGAGCAGTACTTC. Amino acid sequence: CASSLGLRNYEQYF.